Shown below are 26 T cell receptor beta chains from a single sample sequenced in a study of cytomegalovirus exposure and HLA in healthy donors. This PCR relied on a set of 60 Vbeta primers and 13 Jbeta primers. Clones were read by immunoSEQ multiplex PCR, and TCRdb kept only the in-frame ones, dropping some. In the table there are around 100,000 clones, around 75% of which are singletons. The specimen was PBMCs. Receptor source: a man aged 50 or older in good health and CMV-seronegative.

The V and J genes are TRBV29-1 and TRBJ2-1, with 7 bases identical to TRBD1. This CDR3 is 11 amino acids long. CDR1 and CDR2 from the germline V gene are SQVTM and ANQGSEA. V lost 7 bases to trimming and J lost 15 bases; unmatched junction nucleotides: 12. CDR3 bases: TGCAGCGCCCGACAGGGAACGAATCGGTTCTTC. This sequence encodes CSARQGTNRFF.

The chain links TRBV6-5 to TRBJ2-7, with TRBD2 identical over 9 bases. The J segment lost 3 bases and the V segment lost 0 bases, leaving 3 bases of the junction unmatched. The CDR3 has 15 residues. CDR1 and CDR2 from the germline V gene are MNHEY and SVGAGI. CDR3: CASSYSGSGSYEQYF. The CDR3 nucleotides are TGTGCCAGCAGTTACTCTGGTAGCGGGAGCTACGAGCAGTACTTC.

This clone was counted many times. The chain uses TRBV2 and TRBJ1-5; D gene uncertain. CDR1 is SNHLY and CDR2 is FYNNEI in the germline V gene. V was clipped by 5 bases and J by 7 bases, with 15 bases between them. This CDR3 is 14 amino acids long. For the CDR3, the DNA is TGTGCCAGCAGTCGACTACCTACTAGGCAGCCCCAGCATTTT. Protein product: CASSRLPTRQPQHF.

This clone was seen once. V and J are TRBV5-1 and TRBJ2-3, with TRBD2 matching over 11 bases. The CDR3 runs to 18 residues. CDR1 is SGHRS and CDR2 is YFSETQ in the germline V gene. V was clipped by 0 bases and J by 1 base; unmatched bases: 7. The CDR3 region has the DNA TGCGCCAGCAGCTTGGTTCCGACTAGCGGGGCCCGCACAGATACGCAGTATTTT. The encoded protein is CASSLVPTSGARTDTQYF.

The chain combines TRBV7-9 with TRBJ2-7; 9 bases align to TRBD1. The CDR3 sequence is 16 residues long. V shed 1 base, J shed 4 bases, and the junction held 8 bases outside the gene matches. Looked up from germline, CDR1 is SEHNR and CDR2 is FQNEAQ (reference sequence). DNA of the CDR3: TGTGCCAGCAGCTTAGGTGTTCGACAGGGGGGGTACGAGCAGTACTTC. Its translation: CASSLGVRQGGYEQYF. Full variable domain (rest looked up from reference TRBV7-9 and TRBJ2-7): DTGVSQNPRHKITKRGQNVTFRCDPISEHNRLYWYRQTLGQGPEFLTYFQNEAQLEKSRLLSDRFSAERPKGSFSTLEIQRTEQGDSAMYLCASSLGVRQGGYEQYFGPGTRLTVT.

The chain has TRBV25-1 and TRBJ2-2; TRBD2 matches at 8 bases. J gave up 4 bases and V 10 bases, and 8 bases lay outside the gene matches. CDR1 and CDR2 from the germline V gene are MGHDK and SYGVNS. The CDR3 spans 14 residues. CDR3 bases: TGTGCCAAAACGGGACTAGAGTGCACCGGGGAGCTGTTTTTT. It yields the protein CAKTGLECTGELFF.

The rearrangement links TRBV5-1 to TRBJ1-6, with D unclear. In germline, CDR1 is SGHRS, CDR2 YFSETQ. The CDR3 is 16 amino acids. V was cut by 4 bases and J by 2 bases, with 13 bases left in between. The CDR3 coding sequence is TGCGCCAGCAGCCTTACTCCTAGGACCTATAATTCACCCCTCCACTTT. Protein: CASSLTPRTYNSPLHF.

This chain connects TRBV28 to TRBJ1-2; D remains ambiguous. CDR3 length equals 15 residues. V lost 1 base and J lost 5, with 14 bases in between. CDR1 MDHEN and CDR2 SYDVKM come from the germline V gene. This CDR3 is CASSLSGDIAYGYTF. CDR3 DNA sequence: TGTGCCAGCAGTTTATCGGGAGACATAGCTTATGGCTACACCTTC.

The chain couples TRBV6-1 to TRBJ2-7; 13 nucleotides agree with TRBD2. The CDR3 is made up of 14 amino acids. V shed 8 bases and J 2 bases; nucleotides not matched to a gene: 3. Per the germline V gene, CDR1 is MNHNS and CDR2 is SASEGT. DNA of the CDR3: TGTGCCAGCGGGACTAGCGGGGCAGCCTACGAGCAGTACTTC. It translates to CASGTSGAAYEQYF.

J is TRBJ2-2 and V is TRBV30, with 8 nucleotides matching TRBD2. With V trimmed by 1 base and J by 6 bases, 7 bases remained unmatched. The CDR3 runs 15 residues. The germline gives CDR1 GTSNPN, CDR2 SVGIG (reference sequence). CDR3 bases: TGTGCCTGGAGTGGGGAAGCGGGAGTAGCCGGGGAGCTGTTTTTT. Protein product: CAWSGEAGVAGELFF.

This clone has just one count. This CDR3 is also generated by other DNA sequences in the sample. The gene calls are TRBV2 and TRBJ1-2, with D possibly TRBD1 on 6 matching bases. The CDR3 extends over 12 amino acids. V lost 1 base to trimming and J lost 12 bases, with 12 bases between them. Germline lookup yields CDR1 SNHLY and CDR2 FYNNEI. CDR3 loop: CASSEGTAPHTF. CDR3 DNA: TGTGCCAGCAGTGAAGGGACAGCACCCCACACCTTC.

The V call is TRBV5-4, the J call TRBJ2-5; a weak D match, TRBD2 (5 bases). The J call may be faulty, since TRBJ2-7 better matches the DNA end. The germline V gene encodes CDR1 SGHNT and CDR2 YYREEE (reference sequence). This CDR3 is built from 16 residues. CDR3 sequence reads: CASSLPQAGSAYEQYF. The CDR3 nucleotides are TGTGCCAGCAGCTTGCCCCAGGCGGGTAGCGCCTACGAGCAGTACTTC.

This chain joins TRBV11-3 and TRBJ1-1; 7 bases are shared with TRBD1. Looked up from germline, CDR1 is SGHNT and CDR2 is YENEEA. Trimming removed 5 bases from V and 5 bases from J; junction bases left unmatched: 5. The CDR3 spans 13 residues. The chain's CDR3 is CASSRQGGTEAFF. The CDR3 region has the DNA TGTGCCAGCAGCCGACAGGGTGGTACTGAAGCTTTCTTT.

As DNA, the CDR3 is TGTGCCAGCACCGGTGGACTAGCGGTGGGTCCCGGGGCCAACGTCCTGACTTTC. Translating it yields CASTGGLAVGPGANVLTF. The chain links TRBV28 to TRBJ2-6; the match to TRBD2 covers 10 bases. Germline-derived CDR1 and CDR2 are MDHEN and SYDVKM. V shed 7 bases, J shed 4 bases, and the junction held 13 bases outside the gene matches. The CDR3 totals 18 residues.

V usage is TRBV5-6 and J usage is TRBJ1-3, with D perhaps matching TRBD1 (5 bases). Germline V gives CDR1 SGHDT, CDR2 YYEEEE. Trimming removed 0 bases at V and 4 bases at J, with 11 bases between. The CDR3 runs to 15 residues. The CDR3 region is CASSLEGKGGNTIYF. For the CDR3, the DNA is TGTGCCAGCAGCTTGGAGGGGAAGGGCGGAAACACCATATATTTT.

This clone was counted only a few times. CDR3 protein: CASSLELARTDTQYF. CDR3 bases: TGCGCCAGCAGCTTGGAACTAGCACGAACAGATACGCAGTATTTT. V and J are TRBV5-1 and TRBJ2-3, with D possibly being TRBD2 (6 bases). V lost 0 bases and J 3 bases, leaving 11 bases between the germline ends. Germline assignment: CDR1 SGHRS and CDR2 YFSETQ. The length of the CDR3 is 15 residues.

The genes are TRBV7-8 and TRBJ2-1, with TRBD2 matching 7 bases. The CDR3 loop spans 13 amino acids. Looked up from germline, CDR1 is SGHVS and CDR2 is FQNEAQ. V lost 5 bases, J lost 12 bases, and 10 bases stayed unmatched. The CDR3 protein is CASSLTLSGTQFF. CDR3 nucleotides: TGTGCCAGCAGCCTCACCTTAAGCGGGACGCAGTTCTTC. Full variable domain (outside the CDR3, taken from reference TRBV7-8 and TRBJ2-1): GAGVSQSPRYKVAKRGQDVALRCDPISGHVSLFWYQQALGQGPEFLTYFQNEAQLDKSGLPSDRFFAERPEGSVSTLKIQRTQQEDSAVYLCASSLTLSGTQFFGPGTRLTVL.

This chain uses TRBV7-9 with TRBJ2-7; perhaps TRBD2 as D (6 bases). CDR1 is SEHNR, CDR2 FQNEAQ, per germline (reference sequence). The ends were cut back, 8 bases at V and 6 bases at J, with 14 bases in the middle. The CDR3 has 12 residues. As DNA, the CDR3 is TGTGCCAGCGGGTGGGACTTCTCCGAGCAGTACTTC. Protein product: CASGWDFSEQYF.

A remark on this clone: Other DNA sequences in this specimen translate into the identical CDR3. V and J are TRBV19 and TRBJ2-2; 12 nucleotides agree with TRBD2. CDR1 is LNHDA and CDR2 is SQIVND in the germline V gene (reference sequence). The CDR3 is 15 residues long. Trimming took 10 bases from V and 3 from J; bases not matched to a gene: 6. The CDR3 coding sequence is TGTGCCACTTCCTGGACTAGCGGGGACACCGGGGAGCTGTTTTTT. This encodes CATSWTSGDTGELFF.

The chain uses TRBV28 and TRBJ2-7; 9 bases line up with TRBD1. CDR3 size: 16 residues. Unmatched junction bases numbered 15, after V lost 6 bases and J lost 6 bases. The germline gives CDR1 MDHEN, CDR2 SYDVKM. DNA of the CDR3: TGTGCCAGCAGCCCGCACGGGACAGGGAAATCGCGCGAGCAGTACTTC. Protein product: CASSPHGTGKSREQYF.

The J gene is TRBJ1-4, the V gene TRBV28, with 9 bases lining up with TRBD1. This CDR3 region has 12 residues. Germline CDR1 MDHEN, CDR2 SYDVKM. V trimming: 8 bases; J trimming: 5 bases; junction bases outside the gene matches: 0. The CDR3 DNA reads as TGTGCCAGCGGGACAGGGAATGAAAAACTGTTTTTT. Translated: CASGTGNEKLFF.

The V and J genes are TRBV7-8 and TRBJ1-1; D remains unclear. CDR3 length: 12 residues. Trimming cost V 0 bases and J 5 bases, with 4 bases left between them. Germline CDR1 reads SGHVS; CDR2 reads FQNEAQ. CDR3 amino acids: CASSLAETEAFF. The CDR3 bases are TGTGCCAGCAGCTTAGCCGAGACTGAAGCTTTCTTT.

The V and J genes are TRBV9 and TRBJ2-2; 7 bases are shared with TRBD2. The CDR3 runs 11 residues. V dropped 7 bases and J dropped 6; count of bases not matched to a gene: 0. CDR1 and CDR2 from the germline V gene are SGDLS and YYNGEE. The CDR3 region is CASRGAGELFF. The CDR3 DNA is TGTGCCAGCCGGGGGGCCGGGGAGCTGTTTTTT. Full variable domain (outside the CDR3, taken from reference TRBV9 and TRBJ2-2): DSGVTQTPKHLITATGQRVTLRCSPRSGDLSVYWYQQSLDQGLQFLIQYYNGEERAKGNILERFSAQQFPDLHSELNLSSLELGDSALYFCASRGAGELFFGEGSRLTVL.

The chain carries TRBV4-1 and TRBJ1-1, with 12 nucleotides matching TRBD1. The trim removed 6 bases at V and 7 bases at J, leaving 12 bases unmatched. Per the germline V gene, CDR1 is MGHRA and CDR2 is YSYEKL. The CDR3 runs to 16 residues. In DNA, the CDR3 is TGCGCCAGCAGACACGGTAACCGGGACAGGGGGCATGAAGCTTTCTTT. Protein product: CASRHGNRDRGHEAFF.

J is TRBJ1-2 and V is TRBV5-1, with 12 positions matching TRBD1. The CDR3 is 16 residues long. Germline-derived CDR1 and CDR2 are SGHRS and YFSETQ. Trimming at V came to 3 bases and at J to 8 bases, leaving 11 bases not matched to a gene. The CDR3 coding sequence is TGCGCCAGCAGCTCAGTTTGGGGACAGGGGGCGGAAGGCTACACCTTC. It codes for CASSSVWGQGAEGYTF.

J is TRBJ1-5 and V is TRBV10-3, with TRBD1 as a possible D gene (5 bases). Trimming stripped 11 bases from V and 7 bases from J, with 15 bases between. In germline, CDR1 is ENHRY, CDR2 SYGVKD. The CDR3 is 12 residues long. The CDR3 DNA sequence: TGTGCCGCTGGGGGGGTAGGGCAGCCCCAGCATTTT. It specifies CAAGGVGQPQHF.